This passage covers 10 T cell receptor beta chains from one sample sequenced in a study of blood T cell repertoires in COVID-19. Sequencing used immunoSEQ multiplex PCR; TCRdb keeps in-frame clones, though not all of them. There are 260,000 or so clones in the sample; roughly 90% occur only once, and roughly 9.1% lies in the top ten. The sequencing input was peripheral blood. These receptors originate from a man between 18 and 35 years old with active or convalescent COVID-19.

This clone was counted between two and nine times. V and J are TRBV3-1 (or the pseudogene TRBV3-2) and TRBJ2-7; a possible D gene is TRBD2 (5 bases). The CDR3 has 18 residues. Germline V gene data show CDR1 as LGHDT and CDR2 as YNNKEL (reference sequence). The V and J ends lost 0 bases and 2 bases respectively, with 20 bases between them. The CDR3 sequence: CASSQEVPPGERPYEQYF. In DNA, the CDR3 is TGTGCCAGCAGCCAAGAGGTACCCCCCGGGGAAAGGCCCTACGAGCAGTACTTC.

The chain carries TRBV5-4 and TRBJ2-7; 8 nucleotides align to TRBD2. CDR1 SGHNT and CDR2 YYREEE come from the germline V gene (reference sequence). The CDR3 length is 15 residues. The ends lost 5 bases at V and 3 bases at J; junction bases unmatched: 10. CDR3 amino acids: CASREFGSGNYEQYF. The CDR3, as DNA: TGTGCCAGCAGGGAATTTGGTAGCGGGAACTACGAGCAGTACTTC.

This rearrangement joins TRBV13 to TRBJ1-1, with a weak D call TRBD1 (6 bases). This CDR3 contains 15 residues. Per germline, CDR1 PRHDT and CDR2 FYEKMQ (reference sequence). The V end lost 3 bases, the J end lost 1 base, and 12 bases lay between the germline ends. The CDR3 spells CASSFGGQENTEAFF. The DNA of the CDR3 is TGTGCCAGCAGCTTCGGGGGGCAGGAGAACACTGAAGCTTTCTTT. The full variable domain, in which reference TRBV13 and TRBJ1-1 provide the parts outside the CDR3, is AAGVIQSPRHLIKEKRETATLKCYPIPRHDTVYWYQQGPGQDPQFLISFYEKMQSDKGSIPDRFSAQQFSDYHSELNMSSLELGDSALYFCASSFGGQENTEAFFGQGTRLTVV.

The chain joins TRBV6-4 to TRBJ2-7; TRBD2 is a possible D gene (5 bases). The CDR3 runs to 10 residues. The V end lost 8 bases, the J end lost 7 bases, and 9 bases lay between the germline ends. The germline gives CDR1 MRHNA, CDR2 SNTAGT. CDR3 region: CASEGREQYF. Here the CDR3 DNA reads TGTGCCAGCGAGGGTAGGGAGCAGTACTTC.

The chain couples TRBV10-1 to TRBJ1-6; a weak D match, TRBD1 (5 bases). The CDR3 loop spans 12 amino acids. CDR1 WNHNN and CDR2 SYGVQD come from the germline V gene (reference sequence). Trimming cost V 7 bases and J 14 bases, with 15 bases left between them. CDR3 nucleotides: TGCGCCAGCAATTGGGACTGTCGATCCCTCCACTTT. It translates to CASNWDCRSLHF.

The chain combines TRBV29-1 with TRBJ2-1; D remains ambiguous. Trimming removed 7 bases from V and 4 bases from J, with 11 bases in between. This CDR3 is built from 12 residues. CDR1 SQVTM and CDR2 ANQGSEA come from the germline V gene. The CDR3 sequence: CSGSQIYNEQFF. The CDR3 coding sequence is TGCAGCGGCTCACAGATTTACAATGAGCAGTTCTTC.

V gene TRBV28 combines with J gene TRBJ2-3; the D gene is possibly TRBD1 (6 bases). Per the germline V gene, CDR1 is MDHEN and CDR2 is SYDVKM. V lost 6 bases and J lost 0, with 10 bases in between. The CDR3 is 14 amino acids. The CDR3 DNA follows: TGTGCCAGCAGGTCGGGACACAGCACAGATACGCAGTATTTT. Translation gives CASRSGHSTDTQYF.

CDR3 amino acids: CASSTTDFTDTQYF. The CDR3 region has the DNA TGTGCCAGCAGTACTACGGACTTCACAGATACGCAGTATTTT. The J gene is TRBJ2-3, the V gene TRBV27, with D maybe TRBD2 (5 bases). The CDR3 is 14 residues long. The V and J ends lost 5 bases and 2 bases respectively, with 11 bases between them. Per the germline V gene, CDR1 is MNHEY and CDR2 is SMNVEV (reference sequence).

The rearrangement uses TRBV9 and TRBJ2-4, with TRBD2 identical over 7 bases. Looked up from germline, CDR1 is SGDLS and CDR2 is YYNGEE. V lost 2 bases to trimming and J lost 6 bases; unmatched junction nucleotides: 5. The CDR3 sequence is 14 residues long. This chain's CDR3 is CASSVGGGRNIQYF. The DNA of the CDR3 is TGTGCCAGCAGCGTCGGGGGAGGGAGAAACATTCAGTACTTC.

The CDR3 DNA is TGTGCTAGTGGAATGGCCTCCATGAACACTGAAGCTTTCTTT. It codes for CASGMASMNTEAFF. The chain is built from TRBV12-5 and TRBJ1-1; no firm D call. Germline CDR1 LGHNT, CDR2 FRNRAP. CDR3 size: 14 residues. Trimming stripped 6 bases from V and 0 bases from J, with 11 bases between. Full variable domain (remainder filled in from reference TRBV12-5 and TRBJ1-1): DARVTQTPRHKVTEMGQEVTMRCQPILGHNTVFWYRQTMMQGLELLAYFRNRAPLDDSGMPKDRFSAEMPDATLATLKIQPSEPRDSAVYFCASGMASMNTEAFFGQGTRLTVV.